The source of this T cell receptor (beta chain) is a study of blood T cell repertoires in COVID-19. Study context: T cells, B-cell-depleted T cells, or PBMCs provided the cDNA or gDNA that served as material.

Per germline, CDR1 SGHRS and CDR2 YFSETQ. Trimming removed 3 bases at V and 8 bases at J, with 11 bases between. This CDR3 is 12 amino acids long. Those enrolled in Seattle joined during active infection and were followed longitudinally afterward. Original handling: How many nucleated cells were present was estimated from reference gene primer amplification. Clones were read by immunoSEQ multiplex PCR, and TCRdb kept only the in-frame ones, dropping some. Clone size and V and J calls were adopted from that table, with D and trimming inferred from the DNA. Here the sample spans about 220,000 clones, roughly 85% being singletons.

Sequencing input: peripheral blood. This clonotype was sampled from a woman between 70 and 85 years old with COVID-19, enrolled during active disease. The chain carries TRBV5-1 and TRBJ1-1; D might be TRBD1 (5 bases). CDR3: CASSSDSREAFF. The CDR3 coding sequence is TGCGCCAGCAGCTCTGACAGTCGGGAAGCTTTCTTT.